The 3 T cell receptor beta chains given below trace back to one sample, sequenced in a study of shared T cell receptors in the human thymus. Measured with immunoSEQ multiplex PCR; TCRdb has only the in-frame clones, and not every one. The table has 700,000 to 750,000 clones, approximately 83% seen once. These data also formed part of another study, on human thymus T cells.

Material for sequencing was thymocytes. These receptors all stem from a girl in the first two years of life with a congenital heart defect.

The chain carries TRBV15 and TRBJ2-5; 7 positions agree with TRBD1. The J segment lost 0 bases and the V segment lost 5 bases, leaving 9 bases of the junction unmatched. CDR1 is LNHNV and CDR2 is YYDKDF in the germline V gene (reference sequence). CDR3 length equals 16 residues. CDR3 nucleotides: TGTGCCACCAGCTCCGTCCACAGGGGAAACCAAGAGACCCAGTACTTC. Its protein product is CATSSVHRGNQETQYF.

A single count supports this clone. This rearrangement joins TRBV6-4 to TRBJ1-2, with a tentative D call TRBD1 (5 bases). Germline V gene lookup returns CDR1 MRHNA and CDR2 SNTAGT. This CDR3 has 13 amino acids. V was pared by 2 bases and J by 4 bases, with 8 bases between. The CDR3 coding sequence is TGTGCCAGCAGTGACGGCGACAGCTATGGCTACACCTTC. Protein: CASSDGDSYGYTF.

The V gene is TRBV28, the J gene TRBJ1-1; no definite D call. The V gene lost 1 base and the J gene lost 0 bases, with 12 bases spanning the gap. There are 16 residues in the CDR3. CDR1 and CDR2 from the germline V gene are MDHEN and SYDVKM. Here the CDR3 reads CASSLLRTDMNTEAFF. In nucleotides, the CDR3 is TGTGCCAGCAGTTTATTGCGGACTGATATGAACACTGAAGCTTTCTTT.